A selection of T cell receptor beta chains follows, all from one sample in a study of blood T cell repertoires in COVID-19. The protocol was immunoSEQ multiplex PCR, while the TCRdb copy is restricted to in-frame clones and leaves out a portion. The table has around 170,000 clones, 74% seen once. Input material: peripheral blood. Receptor source: a woman of 80 years or more with acute or convalescent COVID-19. Each CDR3 is given with its conserved first and last residue. The D gene is left open where the match is weak. The size entry is marked missing in some rows and otherwise reads once, few, many or a size class.

>-|TRBV7-2|13|-|TRBJ1-1
TGTGCCAGCAGCTTAGCCGCCAGGGGTGAAGCTTTCTTT
CASSLAARGEAFF
>-|TRBV9|15|-|TRBJ2-3
TGTGCCAGCAGCGTAGCGGGAGTGATGTCAGATACGCAGTATTTT
CASSVAGVMSDTQYF
>-|TRBV5-4|16|-|TRBJ2-1
TGTGCCAGCAGCTTTACAGTATTGAGCTCCTACAATGAGCAGTTCTTC
CASSFTVLSSYNEQFF
>-|TRBV28|16|-|TRBJ1-5
TGTGCCAGCAGTTTATATGGGGCCCAGGGCAATCAGCCCCAGCATTTT
CASSLYGAQGNQPQHF
>-|TRBV4-3|18|-|TRBJ2-3
TGCGCCAGCAGCCAAGATGTGGGGCACCAGGGCTTAGGAGATACGCAGTATTTT
CASSQDVGHQGLGDTQYF
>-|TRBV7-9|15|-|TRBJ1-6
TGTGCCAGCAGCCAAGATTGGAGAAATAATTCACCCCTCCACTTT
CASSQDWRNNSPLHF
>-|TRBV19|11|TRBD1|TRBJ2-3
TGTGCCAGTAGTCGACAGGGTAGGCAGTATTTT
CASSRQGRQYF
>-|TRBV27|19|TRBD2|TRBJ2-4
TGTGCCAGCAGCCGACTAGCGGGAGTGCTCGGGGTAGCCAAAAACATTCAGTACTTC
CASSRLAGVLGVAKNIQYF
>-|TRBV30|12|-|TRBJ2-3
TGTGCCTGGAGTGTACAAAGAGATACGCAGTATTTT
CAWSVQRDTQYF
>-|TRBV7-9|14|-|TRBJ1-4
TGTGCCAGCAGCTTAGGGCAGGGTGGTGAAAAACTGTTTTTT
CASSLGQGGEKLFF
>-|TRBV10-3|16|TRBD2|TRBJ2-1
TGTGCCATCAGTATTAGGGAGACTAGCGGAGTCAATGAGCAGTTCTTC
CAISIRETSGVNEQFF
>few|TRBV4-1|16|TRBD1|TRBJ1-2
TGCGCCAGCAGCCAAGAAGGACAGGCGAATAACTATGGCTACACCTTC
CASSQEGQANNYGYTF
>-|TRBV21-1|15|-|TRBJ2-7
TGTGCCAGCAGCAGCCGGGACAGGGGGGACTACGAGCAGTACTTC
CASSSRDRGDYEQYF
>-|TRBV5-6|13|-|TRBJ2-5
TGTGCCAGCAGCCGTGACTACGAAGAGACCCAGTACTTC
CASSRDYEETQYF
>-|TRBV5-1|12|-|TRBJ2-1
TGCGCCAGCAGCACAACGGAGAGTGAGCAGTTCTTC
CASSTTESEQFF
>many|TRBV3-1/TRBV3-2|15|-|TRBJ2-3
TGTGCCAGCAGCCATTATAGAGGGAAAGCAGATACGCAGTATTTT
CASSHYRGKADTQYF
>few|TRBV9|16|-|TRBJ1-3
TGTGCCAGCAGCGTAGACTCGGGTAGGAGCGGAAACACCATATATTTT
CASSVDSGRSGNTIYF
>-|TRBV5-1|16|TRBD1|TRBJ2-2
TGCGCCAGCAGCTATCTGGGACAGGGGCACACCGGGGAGCTGTTTTTT
CASSYLGQGHTGELFF
>-|TRBV18|13|-|TRBJ2-7
TGTGCCAGCTCACCCGGGGGTGGCTACGAGCAGTACTTC
CASSPGGGYEQYF
>-|TRBV6-6|11|-|TRBJ2-7
TGTGCCAGCAGTTATCTCTACGAGCAGTACTTC
CASSYLYEQYF
>-|TRBV3-1/TRBV3-2|15|-|TRBJ1-2
TGTGCCAGCAGCTCTCGCGAGGCCCTTGGCTATGGCTACACCTTC
CASSSREALGYGYTF
>-|TRBV5-1|15|TRBD1|TRBJ2-2
TGCGCCAGCAGCCCCGGACAGGGGAACACCGGGGAGCTGTTTTTT
CASSPGQGNTGELFF
>-|TRBV28|11|-|TRBJ1-2
TGTGCCAGCAGTTATCGTTATGGCTACACCTTC
CASSYRYGYTF
>-|TRBV28|14|-|TRBJ2-7
TGTGCCAGCTATAGCGGCCTAAGCTCCTACGAGCAGTACTTC
CASYSGLSSYEQYF
>-|TRBV5-1|13|TRBD2|TRBJ2-7
TGCGCCAGCGGCGGGGGGAGCTCCTACGAGCAGTACTTC
CASGGGSSYEQYF
>-|TRBV7-3|17|-|TRBJ2-6
TGTGCCAGCAGCTTACGGGGGTCCAGCACTGGGGCCAACGTCCTGACTTTC
CASSLRGSSTGANVLTF
>-|TRBV6-2/TRBV6-3|15|-|TRBJ2-5
TGTGCCAGCAGCCTAGCATCGGGGGGCCGGGAGACCCAGTACTTC
CASSLASGGRETQYF
>-|TRBV5-1|14|TRBD1|TRBJ2-5
TGCGCCAGCAGCTTGTTTGACAGGGGGGAGACCCAGTACTTC
CASSLFDRGETQYF
>-|TRBV7-2|15|TRBD2|TRBJ2-7
TGTGCCAGCAGCCTACTGGGGACTAGCTCCTACGAGCAGTACTTC
CASSLLGTSSYEQYF
>-|TRBV28|12|-|TRBJ2-7
TGTGCCAGCAGGCGGAGCCTGGACGAGCAGTACTTC
CASRRSLDEQYF
>-|TRBV6-5|12|-|TRBJ2-7
TGTGCCAGCAGACAGGGTTACTACGAGCAGTACTTC
CASRQGYYEQYF
>-|TRBV30|14|TRBD1|TRBJ1-5
TGTGCCTGGAGGCCAGCAGGGGGCCCTCAGCCCCAGCATTTT
CAWRPAGGPQPQHF
>-|TRBV11-2|16|TRBD1|TRBJ1-4
TGTGCCAGCAGCCTCCTGCCACAGGGGCTACTCGAAAAACTGTTTTTT
CASSLLPQGLLEKLFF
>-|TRBV5-8|14|TRBD1|TRBJ2-3
TGTGCCAGCAGCCACAGACAGGGGTCAGATACGCAGTATTTT
CASSHRQGSDTQYF
>-|TRBV3-1/TRBV3-2|14|-|TRBJ2-5
TGTGCCAGCAGCCAAGTTGAGATGTCAGAGACCCAGTACTTC
CASSQVEMSETQYF
>-|TRBV9|14|-|TRBJ1-1
TGTGCCAGCAGCGGAAGCGTCGTGAACACTGAAGCTTTCTTT
CASSGSVVNTEAFF
>-|TRBV7-2|14|TRBD2|TRBJ2-5
TGTGCCAGCAGCTTAGGACTAGCGGGGGAGACCCAGTACTTC
CASSLGLAGETQYF
>-|TRBV18|14|TRBD1|TRBJ2-5
TGTGCCAGCTCACCTCAAGACAGGGGAGAGACCCAGTACTTC
CASSPQDRGETQYF
>few|TRBV19|14|-|TRBJ2-1
TGTGCCAGTAGTAAGGAGGGAGCCCGGGGAGAGCAGTTCTTC
CASSKEGARGEQFF
>-|TRBV5-4|18|TRBD2|TRBJ2-1
TGTGCCAGCAGCCCACTTGGGGGACTAGCGGGAGGAGAGGATGAGCAGTTCTTC
CASSPLGGLAGGEDEQFF
>-|TRBV28|14|TRBD1|TRBJ1-1
TGTGCCAGCAGTCTGGGGACAGGGACCACTGAAGCTTTCTTT
CASSLGTGTTEAFF
>-|TRBV5-1|11|-|TRBJ1-1
TGCGCCAGCAGCTTGGACAATGAAGCTTTCTTT
CASSLDNEAFF
>-|TRBV27|15|TRBD2|TRBJ2-7
TGTGCCAGCAGTTTAAGAGCGGGAGGGCCCCACGAGCAGTACTTC
CASSLRAGGPHEQYF
>-|TRBV28|16|-|TRBJ2-7
TGTGCCAGCAGTTCCACCGGGTGGGACACCCACTACGAGCAGTACTTC
CASSSTGWDTHYEQYF
>-|TRBV6-6|13|-|TRBJ2-5
TGTGCCAGCAGTTTTAGCGGCCAAGAGACCCAGTACTTC
CASSFSGQETQYF
>few|TRBV30|13|-|TRBJ1-5
TGTGCCTGGAGTGTTCAGGGGAGTCAGCCCCAGCATTTT
CAWSVQGSQPQHF
>-|TRBV5-1|15|-|TRBJ1-1
TGCGCCAGCAGCTTGGGGGGACCAGGGGACACTGAAGCTTTCTTT
CASSLGGPGDTEAFF
>-|TRBV6-2/TRBV6-3|15|-|TRBJ2-7
TGTGCCAGCAGCTCACGACAGGATCCGCCCTACGAGCAGTACTTC
CASSSRQDPPYEQYF
>-|TRBV18|15|-|TRBJ2-1
TGTGCCAGCTCACCCGGGGGTAGCTCCTACAATGAGCAGTTCTTC
CASSPGGSSYNEQFF
>-|TRBV28|13|-|TRBJ2-1
TGTGCCAGCAGTTCCGGACGGGGCAATGAGCAGTTCTTC
CASSSGRGNEQFF
>-|TRBV27|16|TRBD1|TRBJ2-2
TGTGCCAGCAGTTGGGCTGGGACAGGGTACACCGGGGAGCTGTTTTTT
CASSWAGTGYTGELFF
>-|TRBV4-3|14|TRBD1|TRBJ1-1
TGCGCCAGCAGCCAATGGGACAGGGACACTGAAGCTTTCTTT
CASSQWDRDTEAFF
>-|TRBV3-1/TRBV3-2|16|-|TRBJ1-6
TGTGCCAGCAGCCAAGCCCTGACAGTCCTAAATTCACCCCTCCACTTT
CASSQALTVLNSPLHF